A selection of T cell receptor beta chains follows, all from one sample in a study of T cells after yellow fever vaccination. TCRdb used MiXCR to reprocess the 5' RACE reads, holding one entry per CDR3 protein. This table has 450,000 to 600,000 distinct CDR3 sequences, roughly 12% appearing once. The sequences come from PBMCs, collected on the day of the yellow fever booster vaccination. Receptors were obtained from a man aged 30 to 45 who received the YFV17D yellow fever vaccine. The CDR3 runs from the conserved cysteine through the conserved F or W. A D gene is named only where the DNA matches it firmly. Size is stated for part of the rows, as once, few or many counts, or as a class when the clone is expanded.

clone_size: many
j_call: TRBJ2-1
d_call: TRBD2
v_call: TRBV20-1
cdr3_nt: TGCAGTGCTGGAGCGGGAGTTCTTAATGAGCAGTTCTTC
cdr3_aa: CSAGAGVLNEQFF

clone_size: few
j_call: TRBJ2-7
d_call: -
v_call: TRBV20-1
cdr3_nt: TGCAGTGCTAGAGCGGCTTCTCTAGGCTCCTACGAGCAGTACTTC
cdr3_aa: CSARAASLGSYEQYF

clone_size: -
j_call: TRBJ2-3
d_call: TRBD2
v_call: TRBV6-2/TRBV6-3
cdr3_nt: TGTGCCAGCAGGCAGGGACTAGCTGGTGTTACGCAGTATTTT
cdr3_aa: CASRQGLAGVTQYF

clone_size: -
j_call: TRBJ2-7
d_call: TRBD2
v_call: TRBV5-1
cdr3_nt: TGCGCCAGCAGCCTTCCCGGGACTAGTAATCCGCGCGAGCAGTACTTC
cdr3_aa: CASSLPGTSNPREQYF

clone_size: -
j_call: TRBJ2-4
d_call: TRBD1
v_call: TRBV4-3
cdr3_nt: TGCGCCAGCAGCCAAGCGGACAGGGACGTTGACATTCAGTACTTC
cdr3_aa: CASSQADRDVDIQYF

clone_size: few
j_call: TRBJ2-7
d_call: -
v_call: TRBV11-2
cdr3_nt: TGTGCCAGCAACATCATAGGGGGTGCCTACGAGCAGTACTTC
cdr3_aa: CASNIIGGAYEQYF

clone_size: -
j_call: TRBJ1-2
d_call: -
v_call: TRBV5-1
cdr3_nt: TGCGCCAGCAGCTTGAACCAGGGGAATAACTATGGCTACACCTTC
cdr3_aa: CASSLNQGNNYGYTF

clone_size: -
j_call: TRBJ2-3
d_call: -
v_call: TRBV4-1
cdr3_nt: TGCGCCAGCAGCCAAGATCAACAGAGGACAGATACGCAGTATTTT
cdr3_aa: CASSQDQQRTDTQYF

clone_size: few
j_call: TRBJ2-5
d_call: -
v_call: TRBV20-1
cdr3_nt: TGCAGTGCTAGATTTGGAAAAGAGACCCAGTACTTC
cdr3_aa: CSARFGKETQYF

clone_size: few
j_call: TRBJ1-5
d_call: TRBD1
v_call: TRBV7-2
cdr3_nt: TGTGCCAGCAGCAATACAGGGGTTTTGGACAATCAGCCCCAGCATTTT
cdr3_aa: CASSNTGVLDNQPQHF

clone_size: -
j_call: TRBJ2-3
d_call: -
v_call: TRBV11-3
cdr3_nt: TGTGCCAGCAGCTCAGGGAGCCGGGGCCAGAATACGCAGTATTTT
cdr3_aa: CASSSGSRGQNTQYF

clone_size: -
j_call: TRBJ2-1
d_call: TRBD2
v_call: TRBV4-3
cdr3_nt: TGCGCCAGCAGCCGACTAGGACTAGCGGACAACAATGAGCAGTTCTTC
cdr3_aa: CASSRLGLADNNEQFF

clone_size: -
j_call: TRBJ2-7
d_call: TRBD2
v_call: TRBV20-1
cdr3_nt: TGCAGTGCTCCCGGACTAGCGGGAGATGAGCAGTACTTC
cdr3_aa: CSAPGLAGDEQYF

clone_size: few
j_call: TRBJ2-4
d_call: TRBD1
v_call: TRBV12-3/TRBV12-4
cdr3_nt: TGTGCCAGCAGCGTGACAGGGGGCTTTGACATTCAGTACTTC
cdr3_aa: CASSVTGGFDIQYF

clone_size: few
j_call: TRBJ2-5
d_call: -
v_call: TRBV29-1
cdr3_nt: TGCAGCGCGGACCCGGACAGAGAAGAGACCCAGTACTTC
cdr3_aa: CSADPDREETQYF

clone_size: -
j_call: TRBJ2-1
d_call: -
v_call: TRBV27
cdr3_nt: TGTGCCAGCAGTTCCCCGGCGAGTGAGCAGTTCTTC
cdr3_aa: CASSSPASEQFF

clone_size: -
j_call: TRBJ2-6
d_call: -
v_call: TRBV4-3
cdr3_nt: TGCGCCAGCAGCCAAGACGCCAGCTCTGGGGCCAACGTCCTGACTTTC
cdr3_aa: CASSQDASSGANVLTF

clone_size: many
j_call: TRBJ1-1
d_call: TRBD1
v_call: TRBV6-5
cdr3_nt: TGTGCCAGCAGTTACTCGTTGGGGGGGACAGGTGAAGCTTTCTTT
cdr3_aa: CASSYSLGGTGEAFF

clone_size: -
j_call: TRBJ2-7
d_call: -
v_call: TRBV5-1
cdr3_nt: TGCGCCAGCGGATTGACTAGCTCCTACGAGCAGTACTTC
cdr3_aa: CASGLTSSYEQYF

clone_size: -
j_call: TRBJ2-7
d_call: -
v_call: TRBV2
cdr3_nt: TGTGCCAGCAGGAAAGAGAACTACGAGCAGTACTTC
cdr3_aa: CASRKENYEQYF

clone_size: -
j_call: TRBJ2-3
d_call: -
v_call: TRBV20-1
cdr3_nt: TGCAGTGCGTTGCGTCCCGCCTATTTAAATACGCAGTATTTT
cdr3_aa: CSALRPAYLNTQYF

clone_size: few
j_call: TRBJ2-3
d_call: TRBD2
v_call: TRBV9
cdr3_nt: TGTGCCAGCAGCGTAGAGGGACTACCCACAGATACGCAGTATTTT
cdr3_aa: CASSVEGLPTDTQYF

clone_size: few
j_call: TRBJ2-1
d_call: -
v_call: TRBV7-2
cdr3_nt: TGTGCCAGCAGCTTTTCCATGGACGGCAACAATGAGCAGTTCTTC
cdr3_aa: CASSFSMDGNNEQFF

clone_size: -
j_call: TRBJ2-7
d_call: -
v_call: TRBV28
cdr3_nt: TGTGCCAGCAACCGCCCCATCGGGGAGCAGTACTTC
cdr3_aa: CASNRPIGEQYF

clone_size: -
j_call: TRBJ1-2
d_call: -
v_call: TRBV3-1
cdr3_nt: TGTGCCAGCAGCCAAGAGGTGCTTCACCCTCAAGGGGGCTACACCTTC
cdr3_aa: CASSQEVLHPQGGYTF

clone_size: -
j_call: TRBJ2-1
d_call: TRBD2
v_call: TRBV20-1
cdr3_nt: TGCAGTGGTCTGGGGACTAGCGGGAGGCTCGGAAACAATGAGCAGTTCTTC
cdr3_aa: CSGLGTSGRLGNNEQFF

clone_size: many
j_call: TRBJ2-3
d_call: TRBD2
v_call: TRBV10-3
cdr3_nt: TGTGCCATCAGTGAGCCCCGACTAGCGGCTACGCAGTATTTT
cdr3_aa: CAISEPRLAATQYF

clone_size: -
j_call: TRBJ2-2
d_call: -
v_call: TRBV27
cdr3_nt: TGTGCCAGCAGTTCAGACTTCTACACCGGGGAGCTGTTTTTT
cdr3_aa: CASSSDFYTGELFF

clone_size: many
j_call: TRBJ2-1
d_call: TRBD1
v_call: TRBV7-2
cdr3_nt: TGTGCCAGCACTTTACAGGGGTACAATGAGCAGTTCTTC
cdr3_aa: CASTLQGYNEQFF

clone_size: few
j_call: TRBJ2-1
d_call: -
v_call: TRBV15
cdr3_nt: TGTGCCACCAGCAGCCCGTCCATAGCGAGCGAGCAGTTCTTC
cdr3_aa: CATSSPSIASEQFF